This TCR beta chain was recorded in a study of cytomegalovirus exposure and HLA in healthy donors. The PCR ran on 60 Vbeta and 13 Jbeta primers. Assay used: immunoSEQ multiplex PCR; TCRdb lists only in-frame clones, some missing. The sample lists about 77,000 clones, more than 75% occurring once. CDR3 size: 14 residues. Germline loops: CDR1 SGHRS, CDR2 YFSETQ. V lost 0 bases and J lost 8; bases outside the gene matches: 3. This clonotype originated in a man between 40 and 49 years old in good health and CMV-seronegative. This sequence joins TRBV5-1 and TRBJ2-1; 9 bases are shared with TRBD1. Sequencing was performed on PBMCs. The CDR3 region is CASSLEGQGDEQFF. The CDR3 nucleotides read TGCGCCAGCAGCTTGGAGGGACAGGGTGATGAGCAGTTCTTC.